The sequence of this TCR beta chain was determined in a study of OX40 agonist ivuxolimab in advanced cancers. Clones were sequenced by immunoSEQ multiplex PCR, and TCRdb holds only the in-frame ones, with some missing. The sample includes approximately 82,000 clones, around 92% of them seen just once. This clone came up a few times. This specimen includes other DNA sequences encoding the same CDR3. V gave up 6 bases and J gave up 4 bases; unmatched junction bases: 4. This CDR3 region has 13 residues. The germline V gene has CDR1 SGHRS and CDR2 YFSETQ. This receptor was taken from an adult with an advanced solid tumor such as melanoma, head and neck, liver or kidney cancer. This rearrangement joins TRBV5-1 to TRBJ2-1; 7 nucleotides line up with TRBD1. The sequencing used CD4+ or CD8+ T cells sorted from blood, collected in a trial of the OX40 agonist ivuxolimab. CDR3 bases: TGCGCCAGCACAAGGGACAGTTACAATGAGCAGTTCTTC. It specifies CASTRDSYNEQFF.